This TCR beta chain was retrieved from a study of shared clonotypes between healthy human individuals. About the study: A donor's plate count was three for CD4 naive and three for CD4 memory; CD8 naive had two and CD8 memory one.

General study points: Estimated richness values were generally larger in naive subsets than in memory subsets. Among donors, sharing of clonotypes was expected to be affected by sequencing depth.

The CDR3 loop spans 14 amino acids. Germline V gene sequence: CDR1 SGHNT, CDR2 YYREEE (reference sequence). V lost 4 bases and J lost 0, with 8 bases in between. A word on this clone: Antigen unknown.

Only CD45RO-negative cells positively selected for CCR7 counted as naive CD8 cells, so terminally differentiated effector memory CD45RA+ cells were excluded. Data came from immunoSEQ multiplex PCR; TCRdb stores just in-frame clones and leaves some out. The sample has roughly 1,800,000 clones; about 95% are singletons. The chain recombines TRBV5-4 with TRBJ1-3; no firm D call. The sample was naive CD8+ T cells sorted from blood. The clonotype was recovered from a man aged 18 to 29 in good health. CDR3 region: CASSDKYSGNTIYF. DNA for the CDR3: TGTGCCAGCAGCGACAAGTACTCTGGAAACACCATATATTTT.